Sequencing of this T cell receptor beta chain was carried out in a study of naive and memory T cell subsets listed by TCRdb under 2017. Regarding the study in general: Sorted naive and memory T cell subsets from peripheral blood were analyzed in the study using a UMI-based, open-source pipeline for TCR alpha and beta sequencing. IgG serology results and the functional CMV T cell responses were in complete agreement. RNA was DNase-treated and reverse transcribed with TCR constant-region primers, mostly using SuperScript III.

The library came from UMI-ligation and nested PCR. The beta constant-region primer consisted of an equimolar mixture of two oligonucleotides that together covered TRBC1 and TRBC2. The ligated cDNA went through four rounds of PCR with nested alpha and beta constant-region primers together with the SP2 primer. A single-stranded oligonucleotide carrying the SP2 primer and a 12-nucleotide UMI was ligated to the 3' end of the cDNA by T4 RNA ligase 1. The ligation reaction was kept at 16 degrees C for roughly 18-24 hours. PCR2 was typically performed as a SYBR Green qPCR and was stopped at a predetermined threshold so that over-amplification was prevented. All purifications after the first were performed with Agencourt AMPure XP magnetic beads. Libraries were quantified by Qubit and checked on a TapeStation, with a main peak expected near 650 bp. Pooled libraries were sequenced on an Illumina MiSeq using v2 2x251 paired-end kits, and typically about 0.9-2 million reads were obtained per sample. Each sample was pooled at about 4 nM, and about 5-7.5% PhiX was included to help cluster recognition. The original pipeline was this. V and J genes were assigned to Demultiplexor-processed FASTQ reads by Decombinator through tag matching, with a single base-pair mismatch being allowed. UMIs were used by Collapsinator to correct both sequencing errors and frequency errors arising from PCR heterogeneity. TCRs were translated and CDR3s were extracted from the conserved cysteine to the FGXG phenylalanine by CDR3Translator, with non-productive sequences being flagged. Repertoires were subsampled to equal numbers of UMI-defined TCRs before Gini, Shannon entropy and inverse Simpson indices were calculated. Within the linear range, a power law was fitted by maximum likelihood to the distributions of clonotype abundance. When run on a single naive CD8 sample, MIGEC and the pipeline yielded similar UMI counts, similar unique TCR numbers and similar clonal distributions. In one analysis, naive TCRs also found in any memory subset of the same donor were removed from the naive repertoire. A set of some 7,600 CMV-associated CDR3 sequences, compiled from VDJdb and a published dataset, was used to search the repertoires. TCRdb's own reprocessing of the public reads used fastp at Q25 and MiXCR and kept productive beta chains. Every distinct CDR3 protein forms one entry, paired with its most common genes and DNA. The V and J calls were determined by TCRdb, not by the authors. The sample table contains 150,000 or so distinct CDR3 sequences; only one count was recorded for over 20% of them. Around 0.11% of the sample lies in the top ten.

General findings and caveats noted by the study authors: The abundance of TCRs followed a power law with an exponent that differed between naive and memory subsets yet stayed consistent across the three individuals. The repertoire findings for the naive and memory subsets could not be validated against a ground truth because none was available. RNA-based TCR counts may be affected by expression changes linked to T cell activation and differentiation. Gini index rose and Shannon and inverse Simpson diversity fell from naive through CM, EM and EMRA in both CD4 and CD8 cells. Clonotypes were defined as single alpha or beta chain sequences, not paired alpha/beta receptors. Naive repertoires, especially CD8, contained a few larger clonotypes, possibly memory cells re-expressing CD45RA. Once error correction was done, more than 90% of naive TCR sequences showed up just once, which made the naive abundance distributions much steeper than those of the memory subsets.

From the second PCR step onward, the TCR alpha chain libraries and the TCR beta chain libraries were amplified separately. The CMV status of each donor was determined by measuring IFNgamma production from CD4+ T cells after fresh PBMCs had been stimulated overnight with CMV viral lysate. CD4 T cells were positively selected using Miltenyi beads, after which CD8 T cells were positively selected from the CD4-negative fraction. After staining for CD3, CD4, CD8, CD45RA, CD27 and a live/dead dye, cells were sorted on a BD Aria II into four subsets based on CD45RA and CD27. Blood was obtained from a few healthy volunteers, and the blood from each volunteer was fractionated into CD4 and CD8 T cells and subsequently into four differentiation subsets. Roughly 0.11 L of peripheral blood was collected from each donor, and PBMC were isolated by Ficoll-Paque PLUS density-gradient centrifugation. Sorted cells were lysed in RLT buffer, and RNA was extracted with a Qiagen RNeasy kit and stored at -80°C.

Comments on this clonotype: Its antigen has not been determined. No much larger clonotype is one base removed from it; base qualities were not supplied.

The germline V gene provides CDR1 SGHRS and CDR2 YFSETQ. Deletion took 2 bases off V and 2 bases off J, with a span of 8 bases between the germline ends. Counted from cysteine to phenylalanine, this CDR3 has 13 amino acids. Left in the record is the CDR3 DNA by itself, 39 bases read in frame from the first base. Rearrangement joined TRBV5-1 to TRBJ2-7, with an unclear D gene assignment. The clonotype originates from a human donor in good health. The specimen sequenced was naive CD4+ T cells from blood. Reading the label with the study, this specimen's cell subset or site is: naive T cells, CD45RA high CD27+. The DNA reads TGCGCCAGCAGCTTAGACGTAGCCTACGAGCAGTACTTC. Its product reads: CASSLDVAYEQYF.